These 31 T cell receptor beta chains originate from one sample sequenced in a study of T cells in Graves' hyperthyroidism and ophthalmopathy. From RNA transcripts, TCR beta CDR3 regions were amplified. The HTBI primer set drove a first-round RT-PCR of the TCR CDR3. TCRdb reanalysed the multiplex PCR reads using MiXCR and keeps one entry per CDR3 protein. Among a few hundred thousand distinct CDR3 sequences listed, 46% were seen once. Sequencing used peripheral blood or thyroid tissue (not recorded which). The source is an adult woman with Graves' disease, either hyperthyroidism or ophthalmopathy (not recorded which).

Of note for this clonotype: The junction does not match germline at one end; this may be a read error. V is TRBV15 and J is TRBJ1-2; D not resolved. The CDR3 runs 14 residues. Germline lookup yields CDR1 LNHNV and CDR2 YYDKDF (reference sequence). The CDR3 nucleotides read TGTGCCGCCAGCAGAGCCCAGAATAACTATGGCTACACCTTC. It yields the protein CAASRAQNNYGYTF.

This clonotype showed up many times. The chain recombines TRBV5-1 with TRBJ2-6, with 9 bases lining up with TRBD1. The CDR3 has 17 amino acids. Germline V gene lookup returns CDR1 SGHRS and CDR2 YFSETQ. Trimming removed 0 bases from V and 2 bases from J; junction bases left unmatched: 3. As DNA, the CDR3 is TGCGCCAGCAGCTTGGGCACAGGGGGCGCTGGGGCCAACGTCCTGACTTTC. The encoded protein is CASSLGTGGAGANVLTF. Complete variable domain (other parts from reference TRBV5-1 and TRBJ2-6): KAGVTQTPRYLIKTRGQQVTLSCSPISGHRSVSWYQQTPGQGLQFLFEYFSETQRNKGNFPGRFSGRQFSNSRSEMNVSTLELGDSALYLCASSLGTGGAGANVLTFGAGSRLTVL.

With regard to this clonotype: Given a much more abundant clone one base away, this may be a read error. V usage is TRBV5-1 and J usage is TRBJ2-2; weak D call: TRBD2 (5 bases). CDR1 and CDR2 from the germline V gene are SGHRS and YFSETQ. The CDR3 totals 17 residues. The CDR3 reads CASSLGPMEKNTGELVF. The CDR3 coding sequence is TGCGCCAGCAGCTTGGGCCCAATGGAAAAGAACACCGGGGAGCTGGTTTTT.

The V and J genes are TRBV12-3 or TRBV12-4 and TRBJ2-2, with 10 positions matching TRBD2. CDR3 length equals 14 residues. Trimming at V came to 6 bases and at J to 5 bases, leaving 3 bases not matched to a gene. CDR3 sequence (DNA): TGTGCCAGCAGGCTAGCGGGAGTAACCGGGGAGCTGTTTTTT. It encodes CASRLAGVTGELFF.

This clonotype was detected ten times or more. V is TRBV19 and J is TRBJ2-7, with 8 bases that match TRBD1. V trimming: 5 bases; J trimming: 5 bases; junction bases outside the gene matches: 11. The CDR3 sequence is 15 residues long. CDR1 and CDR2 from the germline V gene are LNHDA and SQIVND (reference sequence). The CDR3 loop is CASSLGTGRYNEQYF. The CDR3 nucleotides read TGTGCCAGTAGTCTCGGGACAGGAAGATATAACGAGCAGTACTTC. Variable domain in full (rest from reference TRBV19 and TRBJ2-7): DGGITQSPKYLFRKEGQNVTLSCEQNLNHDAMYWYRQDPGQGLRLIYYSQIVNDFQKGDIAEGYSVSREKKESFPLTVTSAQKNPTAFYLCASSLGTGRYNEQYFGPGTRLTVT.

This chain connects TRBV12-3 or TRBV12-4 to TRBJ1-1; the match to TRBD1 covers 7 bases. The CDR3 extends over 14 amino acids. Unmatched junction bases numbered 4, after V lost 2 bases and J lost 4 bases. CDR3 protein: CASSLKGASTEAFF. Written as DNA, the CDR3 is TGTGCCAGCAGTTTAAAGGGGGCTTCCACTGAAGCTTTCTTT.

In this sample, this clonotype turned up many times. The rearrangement joins TRBV11-3 to TRBJ2-1; 10 nucleotides align to TRBD2. This CDR3 is built from 15 residues. The ends lost 6 bases at V and 2 bases at J; junction bases unmatched: 4. The V gene's germline CDR1 is SGHNT and CDR2 YENEEA. The CDR3 loop reads CASSSSGSTYNEQFF. The CDR3 DNA reads TGTGCCAGCAGTTCTAGCGGGAGTACCTACAATGAGCAGTTCTTC. The full variable domain, completed using reference TRBV11-3 and TRBJ2-1, is EAGVVQSPRYKIIEKKQPVAFWCNPISGHNTLYWYLQNLGQGPELLIRYENEEAVDDSQLPKDRFSAERLKGVDSTLKIQPAELGDSAVYLCASSSSGSTYNEQFFGPGTRLTVL.

The V and J genes are TRBV2 and TRBJ1-6, with a possible D match to TRBD1 (6 bases). This CDR3 spans 15 amino acids. CDR1 and CDR2 from the germline V gene are SNHLY and FYNNEI. Trimming shortened V by 8 bases and J by 8 bases, and 19 bases separated the two germline ends. The CDR3 nucleotides read TGTGCCAGCGATCCGAAGCAGGGGTTGGATTCACCCCTCCACTTT. The encoded protein is CASDPKQGLDSPLHF.

The V gene is TRBV20-1, the J gene TRBJ1-5, with a tentative D call TRBD1 (6 bases). V gave up 7 bases and J gave up 6 bases, with 13 bases separating them. The CDR3 contains 12 residues. The germline CDR1 and CDR2 sequences are DFQATT and SNEGSKA (reference sequence). CDR3 protein: CSVGGFSQPQHF. CDR3 in DNA: TGCAGTGTAGGGGGTTTCAGTCAGCCCCAGCATTTT.

This chain joins TRBV11-2 and TRBJ2-2; D is possibly TRBD1 (6 bases). The CDR3 runs to 17 residues. Germline CDR1 reads SGHAT; CDR2 reads FQNNGV. Trimming cost V 3 bases and J 6 bases, with 20 bases left between them. The chain's CDR3 is CASSLYGQPGRAGELFF. For the CDR3, the DNA is TGTGCCAGCAGCTTGTACGGACAGCCCGGTCGCGCCGGGGAGCTGTTTTTT.

The chain carries TRBV7-2 and TRBJ2-5; D possibly corresponds to TRBD2 (6 bases). CDR1 and CDR2 from the germline V gene are SGHTA and FQGNSA. V was cut by 5 bases and J by 4 bases, with 11 bases left in between. The CDR3 length is 13 residues. CDR3 loop: CASSPTAGETQYF. As DNA, the CDR3 is TGTGCCAGCAGCCCGACAGCGGGAGAGACCCAGTACTTC.

The sample holds one count of this clonotype. The rearrangement links TRBV11-2 to TRBJ1-2; D gene uncertain. The V and J ends lost 2 bases and 4 bases respectively, with 11 bases between them. The CDR3 sequence is 14 residues long. Per the germline V gene, CDR1 is SGHAT and CDR2 is FQNNGV. CDR3 in amino acids: CASSLPSRSYGYTF. As DNA, the CDR3 is TGTGCCAGCAGCTTACCGTCGAGGTCCTATGGCTACACCTTC.

The V and J genes are TRBV7-9 and TRBJ2-5, with D perhaps assigned TRBD1 or TRBD2 (5 bases each). The ends were cut back, 5 bases at V and 0 bases at J, with 19 bases in the middle. The CDR3 runs to 17 residues. Germline CDR1 is SEHNR and CDR2 is FQNEAQ (reference sequence). The CDR3 loop is CASSPPSGQRDQETQYF. The DNA for the CDR3 is TGTGCCAGCAGCCCCCCTTCGGGGCAGAGGGACCAAGAGACCCAGTACTTC.

Ten or more counts support this clonotype. The V and J genes are TRBV7-9 and TRBJ1-3; tentatively, D is TRBD1 (6 bases). This CDR3 is built from 15 residues. V was clipped by 7 bases and J by 0 bases, with 13 bases between them. The germline V gene encodes CDR1 SEHNR and CDR2 FQNEAQ (reference sequence). The CDR3 bases are TGTGCCAGCACCGAAACAGGGTTCTCTGGAAACACCATATATTTT. It yields the protein CASTETGFSGNTIYF.

The chain employs TRBV7-2 and TRBJ2-7, with D possibly being TRBD1 or TRBD2 (5 bases each). The V gene's germline CDR1 is SGHTA and CDR2 FQGNSA. The CDR3 is made up of 15 amino acids. V was pared by 3 bases and J by 2 bases, with 14 bases between. The CDR3 bases are TGTGCCAGCAGCTTGGACCGGGACGGAGCCTACGAGCAGTACTTC. This gives the protein CASSLDRDGAYEQYF.

This chain links TRBV19 with TRBJ2-2; possible D gene TRBD2, 6 bases. From germline, CDR1 is LNHDA and CDR2 SQIVND (reference sequence). V lost 9 bases and J 1 base, leaving 12 bases between the germline ends. The CDR3 is 14 amino acids. The CDR3 sequence: CASISGLNTGELFF. CDR3 nucleotide sequence: TGTGCCAGCATTAGCGGCCTGAACACCGGGGAGCTGTTTTTT.

V usage is TRBV27 and J usage is TRBJ2-1; D unclear. Germline CDR1 reads MNHEY; CDR2 reads SMNVEV (reference sequence). Trimming pared 0 bases from V and 7 bases from J, leaving 7 bases between. CDR3 length: 13 amino acids. The CDR3 sequence: CASSLSISNEQFF. The CDR3 region has the DNA TGTGCCAGCAGTTTATCGATAAGTAATGAGCAGTTCTTC.

The V and J genes are TRBV10-3 and TRBJ2-6, with D perhaps being TRBD1 or TRBD2 (5 bases each). Trimming left V 7 bases short and J 1 base short, with 17 bases between. CDR1 is ENHRY and CDR2 is SYGVKD in the germline V gene. The CDR3 totals 17 residues. The CDR3, as DNA: TGTGCCATCAAATTGGGGGTTGGAAGGTCTGGGGCCAACGTCCTGACTTTC. As protein: CAIKLGVGRSGANVLTF.

The sample holds a few counts of this clonotype. The chain has TRBV10-3 and TRBJ2-7, with D tentatively TRBD2 (7 bases). Germline V gives CDR1 ENHRY, CDR2 SYGVKD. V dropped 8 bases and J dropped 5 bases, with 16 bases sitting between them. The CDR3 is 13 amino acids. The CDR3 sequence: CAIGGGSPNEQYF. CDR3 DNA sequence: TGTGCCATCGGGGGCGGGAGCCCTAACGAGCAGTACTTC.

CDR3 in amino acids: CASSLGGGWARSTF. CDR3 nucleotides: TGTGCCAGCAGTTTAGGGGGAGGCTGGGCTCGTTCCACCTTC. The gene calls are TRBV6-1 and TRBJ1-2; perhaps TRBD1 as D (6 bases). Germline V gene lookup returns CDR1 MNHNS and CDR2 SASEGT. The CDR3 is 14 amino acids. Trimming shortened V by 5 bases and J by 13 bases, and 23 bases separated the two germline ends.

The chain recombines TRBV5-1 with TRBJ2-7, with unresolved D. V lost 4 bases and J lost 4, with 15 bases in between. From germline, CDR1 is SGHRS and CDR2 YFSETQ. The CDR3 loop spans 14 amino acids. The CDR3 spells CASSPRSGVYEQYF. The CDR3 DNA reads TGCGCCAGCAGCCCCAGGTCTGGGGTTTACGAGCAGTACTTC.

Notes on this clonotype: An end of the junction does not agree with germline; a read error may underlie this. The chain carries TRBV7-9 and TRBJ1-6, with no clear D. Germline V gives CDR1 SEHNR, CDR2 FQNEAQ (reference sequence). This CDR3 is 13 amino acids long. The CDR3 loop is CASSQDWDSPLHF. The CDR3 DNA reads as TGCGCCAGCAGCCAAGACTGGGATTCACCCCTCCACTTT.

The chain links TRBV5-1 to TRBJ2-6, with 11 bases aligning to TRBD1. V dropped 4 bases and J dropped 0; count of bases not matched to a gene: 6. Germline-derived CDR1 and CDR2 are SGHRS and YFSETQ. This CDR3 spans 18 amino acids. The CDR3 region is CASSRGQGGSSGANVLTF. The DNA of the CDR3 is TGCGCCAGCAGCCGGGGACAGGGGGGGAGCTCTGGGGCCAACGTCCTGACTTTC.

CDR3 coding DNA: TGTGCCAGCAGCTTAGTTTGGTTTCCTAGCGGGAGGTTCCGCACCGGGGAGCTGTTTTTT. Its translation is CASSLVWFPSGRFRTGELFF. V and J are TRBV11-2 and TRBJ2-2, with 11 positions matching TRBD2. V dropped 1 base and J dropped 4; count of bases not matched to a gene: 14. CDR3 length equals 20 residues. Germline V CDR1 and CDR2: SGHAT, FQNNGV.

Concerning this clonotype: One end of the junction does not line up with germline, which may come from a read error. This chain joins TRBV10-2 and TRBJ2-7, with TRBD1 matching over 8 bases. In germline, CDR1 is WSHSY, CDR2 SAAADI. The CDR3 has 14 residues. CDR3 residues: CASKSGGESYEQCF. CDR3 nucleotides: TGCGCCAGCAAATCAGGGGGCGAATCCTACGAGCAGTGCTTC.

The chain links TRBV7-9 to TRBJ2-5; possible D gene TRBD1, 5 bases. The CDR3 has 15 amino acids. The V end lost 0 bases, the J end lost 7 bases, and 15 bases lay between the germline ends. Germline V lookup: CDR1 SEHNR, CDR2 FQNEAQ (reference sequence). The CDR3 region is CASSLAQGRPSTQYF. CDR3 coding DNA: TGTGCCAGCAGCTTAGCGCAGGGAAGGCCTTCGACCCAGTACTTC.

This CDR3 is CAASQTLQGPSYEQYF. The CDR3 DNA reads as TGTGCCGCCAGCCAAACGTTACAGGGCCCTTCCTACGAGCAGTACTTC. The chain combines TRBV7-9 with TRBJ2-7, with D perhaps TRBD1 (6 bases). This CDR3 contains 16 residues. Germline assignment: CDR1 SEHNR and CDR2 FQNEAQ (reference sequence). Between the trimmed V and J ends, which lost 11 bases and 1 base, there was a span of 24 bases. Using reference TRBV7-9 and TRBJ2-7 for the parts outside the CDR3, the full variable domain is DTGVSQNPRHKITKRGQNVTFRCDPISEHNRLYWYRQTLGQGPEFLTYFQNEAQLEKSRLLSDRFSAERPKGSFSTLEIQRTEQGDSAMYLCAASQTLQGPSYEQYFGPGTRLTVT.

V and J are TRBV29-1 and TRBJ1-2; no reliable D call. Germline V gene data show CDR1 as SQVTM and CDR2 as ANQGSEA. CDR3 length: 12 residues. V was clipped by 0 bases and J by 5 bases, with 7 bases between them. CDR3 sequence (DNA): TGCAGCGTTGAAGAATCGGGGTATGGCTACACCTTC. It yields the protein CSVEESGYGYTF.

This clonotype was observed a handful of times. The chain employs TRBV15 and TRBJ1-5; tentatively, D is TRBD1 (5 bases). V shed 3 bases and J shed 4 bases, with 16 bases lying between them. The CDR3 loop spans 16 amino acids. In germline, CDR1 is LNHNV, CDR2 YYDKDF (reference sequence). This CDR3 is CATSSLEGRRNQPQHF. The CDR3, as DNA: TGTGCCACCAGCAGCTTGGAGGGGAGGAGAAATCAGCCCCAGCATTTT.

V usage is TRBV11-1 and J usage is TRBJ1-1; TRBD1 agrees at 9 bases. Trimming took 2 bases from V and 12 from J; bases not matched to a gene: 4. This CDR3 region has 12 residues. Germline V gene data show CDR1 as SGHAT and CDR2 as FQDESV (reference sequence). This chain's CDR3 is CASSLRTGETFF. As DNA, the CDR3 is TGTGCCAGCAGCTTAAGGACAGGGGAAACTTTCTTT. Full variable domain (rest looked up from reference TRBV11-1 and TRBJ1-1): EAEVAQSPRYKITEKSQAVAFWCDPISGHATLYWYRQILGQGPELLVQFQDESVVDDSQLPKDRFSAERLKGVDSTLKIQPAELGDSAMYLCASSLRTGETFFGQGTRLTVV.

Ten or more counts support this clonotype. The chain carries TRBV6-2 or TRBV6-3 and TRBJ2-7; D is perhaps TRBD1 or TRBD2 (5 bases each). The CDR3 runs 14 residues. The germline V gene encodes CDR1 MNHEY and CDR2 SVGEGT. V dropped 6 bases and J dropped 0 bases, with 12 bases sitting between them. This CDR3 is CASSSRDDSYEQYF. CDR3 DNA: TGTGCCAGCAGCTCCCGGGACGACTCCTACGAGCAGTACTTC.